This note documents a single TCR beta chain sequence. Its antigen is currently unknown. This specimen comes from a study of long-term antiretroviral therapy in people with HIV. At survey level, the immunoSEQ assay was run in its v3.0 version. Profiling relied on immunoSEQ multiplex PCR, and the TCRdb table lists in-frame clones only, not all of them. Here the sample spans over 20,000 clones, 70% to 90% being singletons. Every donor had one or more pre-ART and two or more post-ART PBMC samples. Findings of the study overall: Whereas controls had wider CDR3 length ranges, HIV repertoires had narrower ones. For ART adherence, viral resistance and therapy changes, no data were available.

The TCR comes from a woman aged 30 to 39 with HIV. This material consisted of unsorted PBMCs, taken 1.9 years after starting antiretroviral therapy.

In DNA, the CDR3 is TGTGCCAGCAGTGAATTGGCTGGCCAGGACAATGAGCAGTTCTTC. Translated: CASSELAGQDNEQFF. The chain recombines TRBV25-1 with TRBJ2-1; D gene uncertain. CDR3 length: 15 amino acids. The germline CDR1 and CDR2 sequences are MGHDK and SYGVNS. Between the trimmed V and J ends, which lost 1 base and 5 bases, there was a span of 12 bases.